This is a list of T cell receptor beta chains from one sample in a study of blood T cell repertoires in COVID-19. TCRdb's copy holds only in-frame clones and misses some; the assay was immunoSEQ multiplex PCR. Among 400,000 to 500,000 clones listed, about 88% were seen once. What was sequenced was PBMCs or T cells enriched from blood (not recorded which). The receptors were sampled from a woman aged 18-35 years who had been exposed to COVID-19. The CDR3 runs from the conserved cysteine through the conserved F or W. Fields, in order: V gene, J gene, clone size, D gene, CDR3 DNA, CDR3 protein. The D gene is left open where the match is weak. Clone sizes are given selectively: once, few, many, or a class where the clone is expanded.

TRBV29-1	TRBJ2-7	once	TRBD1	TGCAGCGTCCGTCGACAGGGGGCGCCCTACGAGCAGTACTTC	CSVRRQGAPYEQYF
TRBV20-1	TRBJ2-1	-	-	TGCAGTGCCCAGCTAGCGTTTGAGCAGTTCTTC	CSAQLAFEQFF
TRBV28	TRBJ1-1	-	TRBD1	TGTGCCAGCAGGAGGTTCCCCCCTGAGACAGGGGTGGAAGCTTTCTTT	CASRRFPPETGVEAFF
TRBV28	TRBJ1-5	few	TRBD1	TGTGCCAGCATAAGAGACAGGGGCAATCAGCCCCAGCATTTT	CASIRDRGNQPQHF
TRBV18	TRBJ2-6	-	TRBD2	TGTGCCAGCTTGCCGGGGGGGACTGGCTCTGGGGCCAACGTCCTGACTTTC	CASLPGGTGSGANVLTF
TRBV12-3/TRBV12-4	TRBJ1-6	-	-	TGTGCCAGCAGTGGACAGCCGAATTCACCCCTCCACTTT	CASSGQPNSPLHF
TRBV5-1	TRBJ1-6	-	TRBD1	TGCGCCAGCAGCTTGTCGGGACAGGATCGTTCACCCCTCCACTTT	CASSLSGQDRSPLHF
TRBV13	TRBJ2-7	-	-	TGTGCCAGCAGCCCATGGGACTCCGACGAGCAGTACTTC	CASSPWDSDEQYF
TRBV28	TRBJ1-5	-	-	TGTGCCAGCAGACCAGACTACGGGGTTAGCAATCAGCCCCAGCATTTT	CASRPDYGVSNQPQHF
TRBV7-6	TRBJ2-3	-	-	TGTGCCAGCAGCTTGAGGCCGGATACGCAGTATTTT	CASSLRPDTQYF
TRBV5-1	TRBJ2-3	-	-	TGCGCCAGCAGCTCCCAGGGTGTGCGCACAGATACGCAGTATTTT	CASSSQGVRTDTQYF
TRBV3-1/TRBV3-2	TRBJ2-7	-	TRBD2	TGTGCCAGCAGCCAAGGTTGGCTAGCGGGTGTCTACGAGCAGTACTTC	CASSQGWLAGVYEQYF
TRBV14	TRBJ2-2	-	TRBD1	TGTGCCAGTAACCCGACAGGGAAAGGCACCGGGGAGCTGTTTTTT	CASNPTGKGTGELFF
TRBV11-2	TRBJ2-5	-	TRBD2	TGTGCCAGCAGCTTCATAGCGGGCTCCCAAGAGACCCAGTACTTC	CASSFIAGSQETQYF
TRBV2	TRBJ1-5	-	TRBD1	TGTGCCAGCATGGGACAGGGAATAAGCAATCAGCCCCAGCATTTT	CASMGQGISNQPQHF
TRBV7-2	TRBJ1-5	-	-	TGTGCCAGCAGCTTAAAGAGTCCGTATAGCAATCAGTCCCAGCATTTT	CASSLKSPYSNQSQHF
TRBV14	TRBJ1-1	once	TRBD1	TGTGCCAGCAGCGGGAAACAGGGGACGGACACTGAAGCTTTCTTT	CASSGKQGTDTEAFF
TRBV2	TRBJ2-1	-	-	TGTGCCACCATTCCTACGGGGGTTATGAGCAATGAGCAGTTCTTC	CATIPTGVMSNEQFF
TRBV6-2/TRBV6-3	TRBJ2-7	-	TRBD1	TGTGCCAGCAGCACAGGGGTCTACGAGCAGTACTTC	CASSTGVYEQYF
TRBV2	TRBJ2-5	-	TRBD1	TGTGCCAGCTTCCAGGACAGGAAGGAGACCCAGTACTTC	CASFQDRKETQYF
TRBV7-2	TRBJ2-3	-	-	TGTGCCAGCAGCCGTATGGCGGGGCTCAGCACAGATACGCAGTATTTT	CASSRMAGLSTDTQYF
TRBV29-1	TRBJ1-2	-	-	TGCAGCGTGGGGACACGCGCTAACTATGGCTACACCTTC	CSVGTRANYGYTF
TRBV28	TRBJ2-7	-	TRBD1	TGTGCCAGCAGCGAGTCCGGGACAGGATTACTCTACGAGCAGTACTTC	CASSESGTGLLYEQYF
TRBV18	TRBJ1-3	-	TRBD1	TGTGCCAGCTCAAAAGCCCATTCCGGGACAGGGATCGGAAACACCATATATTTT	CASSKAHSGTGIGNTIYF
TRBV4-1	TRBJ2-7	-	TRBD1	TGCGCCAGCAGCCAAGTCTGGGACAGGGCCTACGAGCAGTACTTC	CASSQVWDRAYEQYF
TRBV28	TRBJ2-7	-	-	TGTGCCAGCAGCGCACAATACGAGCAGTACTTC	CASSAQYEQYF
TRBV27	TRBJ2-7	-	-	TGTGCCAGCAGTTTAGATGGGTGGAGACAGCCGATAGAGCAGTACTTC	CASSLDGWRQPIEQYF
TRBV19	TRBJ2-1	-	TRBD2	TGTGCCAGTAGTATAGAACTAGCGGGGGGGCATAGTGAGCAGTTCTTC	CASSIELAGGHSEQFF
TRBV24-1	TRBJ1-5	-	-	TGTGCCACCAGTGATTCGGGGCAGCCCCAGCATTTT	CATSDSGQPQHF
TRBV29-1	TRBJ2-2	-	-	TGCAGCGTTGTCCAGGGTTTCACCGGGGAGCTGTTTTTT	CSVVQGFTGELFF
TRBV2	TRBJ2-5	-	-	TGTGCCAGCAGTGGACTCCTCAAAGAGACCCAGTACTTC	CASSGLLKETQYF
TRBV5-4	TRBJ1-2	-	-	TGTGCCAGCAGCCCGAGACAGTTAGAAGGCTACACCTTC	CASSPRQLEGYTF
TRBV7-8	TRBJ1-6	-	TRBD1	TGTGCCAGCAGCCAAGGGGCAGGGGGCGTGTTTTCACCCCTCCACTTT	CASSQGAGGVFSPLHF
TRBV28	TRBJ1-2	-	TRBD1	TGTGCCAGCAGTTTATGGGACAGGTCCTATGGCTACACCTTC	CASSLWDRSYGYTF
TRBV28	TRBJ2-2	-	-	TGTGCCAGCAGTTACGGTTGGACCGGGGAGCTGTTTTTT	CASSYGWTGELFF
TRBV11-2	TRBJ2-1	-	-	TGTGCCAGCAGCTTAGCCCGGAGCTCCTACAATGAGCAGTTCTTC	CASSLARSSYNEQFF
TRBV18	TRBJ2-3	-	-	TGTGCCAGCTCACCACCAGGGGCGATGGGTTATACGCAGTATTTT	CASSPPGAMGYTQYF
TRBV2	TRBJ2-1	-	-	TGTGCCAGCAGACAGGGCTACAATGAGCAGTTCTTC	CASRQGYNEQFF
TRBV7-2	TRBJ2-7	-	TRBD1	TGTGCCAGCAGCTCTAATCCGGGACAGGGGTGGTACTTC	CASSSNPGQGWYF
TRBV11-3	TRBJ1-1	-	-	TGTGCCAGCAGCTTAGAAAGGGGTACGGGTGAGAACACTGAAGCTTTCTTT	CASSLERGTGENTEAFF
TRBV25-1	TRBJ1-1	-	-	TGTGCCAGCAGTGCTAGTAGCGCTGAAGCTTTCTTT	CASSASSAEAFF
TRBV2	TRBJ2-2	-	-	TGTGCCAGCAGTGAAATAGGGGCCATGAACACCGGGGAGCTGTTTTTT	CASSEIGAMNTGELFF
TRBV28	TRBJ1-4	-	-	TGTGCCAGCAGTTTAGGGGGGGCAGTCAATGAAAAACTGTTTTTT	CASSLGGAVNEKLFF
TRBV18	TRBJ1-6	-	-	TGTGCCAGCTCACCAAATCCGGATTCACCCCTCCACTTT	CASSPNPDSPLHF
TRBV28	TRBJ2-3	-	-	TGTGCCAGCAGTTTAGGGGGGGCCGGCACAGATACGCAGTATTTT	CASSLGGAGTDTQYF
TRBV29-1	TRBJ2-7	-	TRBD1	TGCAGCGTACCGGGACAGGGCTCCTACGAGCAGTACTTC	CSVPGQGSYEQYF
TRBV28	TRBJ2-3	-	-	TGTGCCAGCGGAGGGCCAGATACGCAGTATTTT	CASGGPDTQYF
TRBV5-6	TRBJ1-2	-	TRBD1	TGTGCCAGCAGCCTGGACAGGGGGCCTTATGGCTGCACCTTC	CASSLDRGPYGCTF
TRBV5-1	TRBJ1-3	-	-	TGCGCCAGCAGCCCCTTCCAGGGGCTCCCTGGAAACACCATATATTTT	CASSPFQGLPGNTIYF
TRBV18	TRBJ1-2	-	TRBD1	TGTGCCAGCTCACCGTCCCCGGGACAGCAGATGACCTACTATGGCTACACCTTC	CASSPSPGQQMTYYGYTF
TRBV5-8	TRBJ2-2	-	-	TGTGCCAGCAGCTTGAGCCTAGCGATGACCGGGGAGCTGTTTTTT	CASSLSLAMTGELFF
TRBV7-6	TRBJ2-7	-	-	TGTGCCAGCAGCTTAGCGGCGGCGATAAGCTCCTACGAGCAGTACTTC	CASSLAAAISSYEQYF
TRBV6-5	TRBJ1-5	-	-	TGTGCCAGCAGTTACTCGAGGTCAAGCGATCAGCCCCAGCATTTT	CASSYSRSSDQPQHF